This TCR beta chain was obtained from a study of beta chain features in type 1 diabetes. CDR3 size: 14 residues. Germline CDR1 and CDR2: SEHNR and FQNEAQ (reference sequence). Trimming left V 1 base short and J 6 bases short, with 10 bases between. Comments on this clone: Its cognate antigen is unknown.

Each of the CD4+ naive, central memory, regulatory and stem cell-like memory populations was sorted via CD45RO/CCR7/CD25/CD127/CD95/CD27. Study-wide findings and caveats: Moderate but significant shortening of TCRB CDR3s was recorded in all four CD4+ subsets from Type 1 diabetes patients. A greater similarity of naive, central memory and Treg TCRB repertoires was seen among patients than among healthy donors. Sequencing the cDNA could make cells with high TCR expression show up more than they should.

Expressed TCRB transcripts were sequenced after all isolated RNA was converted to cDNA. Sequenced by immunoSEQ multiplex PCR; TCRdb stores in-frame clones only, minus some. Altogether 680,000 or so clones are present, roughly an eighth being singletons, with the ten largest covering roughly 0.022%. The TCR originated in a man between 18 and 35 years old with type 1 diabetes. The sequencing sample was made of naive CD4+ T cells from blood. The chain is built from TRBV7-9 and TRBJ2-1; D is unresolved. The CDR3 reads CASSLVLSSNEQFF. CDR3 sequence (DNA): TGTGCCAGCAGCTTAGTCCTCTCTAGCAATGAGCAGTTCTTC.